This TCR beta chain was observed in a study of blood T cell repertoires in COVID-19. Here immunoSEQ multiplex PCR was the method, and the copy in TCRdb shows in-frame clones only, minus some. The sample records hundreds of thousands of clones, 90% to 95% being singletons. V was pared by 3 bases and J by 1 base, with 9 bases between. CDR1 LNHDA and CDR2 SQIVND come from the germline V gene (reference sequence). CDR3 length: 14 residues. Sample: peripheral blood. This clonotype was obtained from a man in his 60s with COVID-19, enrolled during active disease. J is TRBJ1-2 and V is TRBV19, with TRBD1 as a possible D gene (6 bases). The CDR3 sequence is CASSILQGNYGYTF. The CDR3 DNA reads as TGTGCCAGTAGTATTTTACAGGGTAACTATGGCTACACCTTC.